The sequence of this TCR beta chain was determined in a study of identical twins. Study-level points and caveats: The study based its conclusions on cross-sectional statistical analysis and did not follow the same donors.

With template switching, a universal primer site was added, and the cDNA carried unique molecular identifiers. Each CDR3 protein is one row after TCRdb ran MiXCR on the 5' RACE reads. Here the sample spans approximately 700,000 distinct CDR3 sequences, 15% to 20% being singletons. CDR1 and CDR2 (germline): KGHSH, LQKENI. CDR3 size: 14 residues. Trimming pared 2 bases from V and 6 bases from J, leaving 10 bases between. This clonotype was seen a handful of times. The target antigen is unknown. This sample also belongs to another study, concerning T cells expressing NK-cell markers. Turning to that study: For several experiments, T cell sorting was restricted to the alpha-beta TCR population by means of an anti-gamma-delta TCR antibody.

What was sequenced was PBMCs. This rearrangement joins TRBV18 to TRBJ2-2, with D perhaps matching TRBD2 (6 bases). The sequence derives from a woman between 18 and 29 years old in good health. The CDR3 coding sequence is TGTGCCAGCTCACCAGGGACTCCACCCGGGGAGCTGTTTTTT. Translation gives CASSPGTPPGELFF.